This T cell receptor (beta chain) is drawn from a study of patients with pleural tuberculosis. J gave up 7 bases and V 0 bases, and 4 bases lay outside the gene matches. CDR1 MNHEY and CDR2 SVGEGT come from the germline V gene. This CDR3 has 14 amino acids. One entry per CDR3 protein, called by TCRdb with MiXCR from the reads. This table holds about 30,000 distinct CDR3 sequences, under 20% found once. The chain links TRBV6-2 or TRBV6-3 to TRBJ1-2, with TRBD1 identical over 8 bases. The sample comprised peripheral blood. The receptor's source is a human donor with pleural tuberculosis. The DNA for the CDR3 is TGTGCCAGCAGTTACTCGGCAGGGGGCTTTGGCTACACCTTC. This translates into CASSYSAGGFGYTF.